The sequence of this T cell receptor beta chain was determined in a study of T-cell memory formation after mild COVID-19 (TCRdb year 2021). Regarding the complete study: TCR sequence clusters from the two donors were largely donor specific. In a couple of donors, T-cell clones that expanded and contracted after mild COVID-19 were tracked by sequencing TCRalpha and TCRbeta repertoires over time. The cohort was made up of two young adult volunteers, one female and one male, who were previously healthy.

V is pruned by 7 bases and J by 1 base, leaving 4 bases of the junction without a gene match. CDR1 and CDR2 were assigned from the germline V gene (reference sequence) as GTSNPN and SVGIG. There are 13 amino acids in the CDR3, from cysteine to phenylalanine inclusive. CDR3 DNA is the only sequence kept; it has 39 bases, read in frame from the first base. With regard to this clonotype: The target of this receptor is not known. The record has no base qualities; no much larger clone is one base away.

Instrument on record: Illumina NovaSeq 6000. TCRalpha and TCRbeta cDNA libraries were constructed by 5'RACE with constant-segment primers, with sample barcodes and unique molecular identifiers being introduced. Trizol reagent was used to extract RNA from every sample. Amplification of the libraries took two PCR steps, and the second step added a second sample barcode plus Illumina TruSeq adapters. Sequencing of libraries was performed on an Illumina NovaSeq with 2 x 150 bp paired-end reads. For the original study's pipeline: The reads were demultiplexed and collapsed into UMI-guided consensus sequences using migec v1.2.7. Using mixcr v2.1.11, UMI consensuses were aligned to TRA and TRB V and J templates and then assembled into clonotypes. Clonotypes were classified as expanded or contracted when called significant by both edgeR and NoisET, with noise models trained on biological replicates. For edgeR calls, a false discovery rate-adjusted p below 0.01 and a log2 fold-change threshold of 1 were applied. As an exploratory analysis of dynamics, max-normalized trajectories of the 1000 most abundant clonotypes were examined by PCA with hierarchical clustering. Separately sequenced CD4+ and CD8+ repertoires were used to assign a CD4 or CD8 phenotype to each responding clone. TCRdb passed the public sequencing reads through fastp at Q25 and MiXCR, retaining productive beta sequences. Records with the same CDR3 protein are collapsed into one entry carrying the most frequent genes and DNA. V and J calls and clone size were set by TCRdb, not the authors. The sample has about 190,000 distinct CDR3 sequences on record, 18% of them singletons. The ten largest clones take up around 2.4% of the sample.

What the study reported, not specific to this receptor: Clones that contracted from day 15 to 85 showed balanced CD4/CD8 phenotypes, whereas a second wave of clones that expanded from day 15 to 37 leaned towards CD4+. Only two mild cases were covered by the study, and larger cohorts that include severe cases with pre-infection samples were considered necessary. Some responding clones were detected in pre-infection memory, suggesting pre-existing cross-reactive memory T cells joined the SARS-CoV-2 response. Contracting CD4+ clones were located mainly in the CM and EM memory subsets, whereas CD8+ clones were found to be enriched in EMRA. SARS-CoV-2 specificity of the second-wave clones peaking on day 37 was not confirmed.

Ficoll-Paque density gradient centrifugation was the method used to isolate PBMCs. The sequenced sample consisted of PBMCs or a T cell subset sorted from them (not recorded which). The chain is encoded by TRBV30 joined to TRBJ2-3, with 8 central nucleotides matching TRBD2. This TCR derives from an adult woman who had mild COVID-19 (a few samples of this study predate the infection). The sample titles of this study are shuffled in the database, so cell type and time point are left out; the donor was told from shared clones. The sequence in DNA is TGTGCCTTTACGACTAGCGGCACAGATACGCAGTATTTT. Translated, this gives CAFTTSGTDTQYF.